This TCR beta chain is drawn from a study of CD8+CD57+ T cells in acquired aplastic anemia. Study-level background: On average, sorted CD4+ and CD8+ cells gave about 2.9 ug of DNA. In CD4+ cells, healthy donors produced an average of approximately 9.9 million reads. Broader study findings: Some 31 CD8+ CDR3 sequences were shared between patients and controls.

At least ten counts were recorded for this clonotype. The antigen is not known. CDR1 and CDR2 (germline): DFQATT, SNEGSKA (reference sequence). The CDR3 loop spans 15 amino acids. The ends lost 1 base at V and 1 base at J; junction bases unmatched: 5. The use of genomic DNA as template underpinned the TCR beta VDJ and CDR3 profiling. One entry per CDR3 protein, called by TCRdb with MiXCR from the reads. The sample includes 200,000 to 250,000 distinct CDR3 sequences, roughly 33% of them seen just once. The clonotype comes from a human donor in good health, serving as a control. V is TRBV20-1 and J is TRBJ1-1; 8 nucleotides line up with TRBD1. The source material was sorted CD4+, CD8+, or CD8+CD57+ T cells (not recorded which) from PBMCs. The CDR3 protein is CSARGQGARNTEAFF. The CDR3 nucleotides read TGCAGTGCTAGAGGGCAGGGGGCACGGAACACTGAAGCTTTCTTT.